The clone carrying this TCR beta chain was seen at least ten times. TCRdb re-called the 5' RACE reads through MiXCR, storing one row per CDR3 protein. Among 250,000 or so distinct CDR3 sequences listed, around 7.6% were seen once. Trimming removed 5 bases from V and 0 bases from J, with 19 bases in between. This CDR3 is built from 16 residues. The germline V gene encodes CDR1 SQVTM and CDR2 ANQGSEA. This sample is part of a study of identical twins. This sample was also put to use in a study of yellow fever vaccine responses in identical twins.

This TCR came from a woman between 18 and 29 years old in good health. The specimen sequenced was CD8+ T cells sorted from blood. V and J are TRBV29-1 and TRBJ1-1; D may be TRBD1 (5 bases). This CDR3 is CSVPDRDGVMNTEAFF. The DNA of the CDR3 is TGCAGCGTTCCGGATAGGGACGGGGTTATGAACACTGAAGCTTTCTTT.